These 11 T cell receptor beta chains were all obtained from the same sample, sequenced in a study of human T cells and chemical hapten exposure. TCRdb used MiXCR to reprocess the RACE reads, holding one entry per CDR3 protein. The table lists about 120,000 distinct CDR3 sequences, about an eighth of them singletons. Time point: patch test 1, 2 weeks after DPC sensitization. The treatment: therapeutic diphenylcyclopropenone sensitization with weekly scalp DPC. The sequencing used whole blood, collected in connection with sensitization to the hapten diphenylcyclopropenone (DPC). Receptor source: a man younger than 35 with alopecia areata. Some clones in this sample may be carry-over from other donors' samples.

Ten or more counts support this clonotype. The CDR3 here is CASRPDLGGNEQFF. The CDR3 nucleotides read TGTGCCAGCAGGCCGGACCTCGGAGGCAATGAGCAGTTCTTC. The rearrangement uses TRBV6-6 and TRBJ2-1, with a weak D call TRBD2 (5 bases). CDR1 is MNHNY, CDR2 SVGAGI, per germline (reference sequence). This CDR3 spans 14 amino acids. The V and J ends lost 6 bases and 6 bases respectively, with 15 bases between them.

The chain carries TRBV27 and TRBJ2-3; D is unclear. The CDR3 has 14 residues. Germline CDR1 and CDR2: MNHEY and SMNVEV (reference sequence). V lost 5 bases, J lost 4 bases, and 13 bases lay in between. This CDR3 is CASSIDSPSDTQYF. CDR3 bases: TGTGCCAGCAGTATCGACTCGCCATCAGATACGCAGTATTTT.

The chain combines TRBV18 with TRBJ1-2, with D possibly matching TRBD1 (6 bases). Germline CDR1 is KGHSH and CDR2 is LQKENI. Trimming pared 3 bases from V and 7 bases from J, leaving 9 bases between. The CDR3 length is 12 residues. The CDR3 bases are TGTGCCAGCTCACCGGGGGGCGCTGGCTACACCTTC. Translated, it gives CASSPGGAGYTF.

The chain couples TRBV29-1 to TRBJ1-3; TRBD1 might be the D (5 bases). The CDR3 contains 12 residues. Deletions cut 0 bases from V and 8 bases from J, with 8 bases between. Looked up from germline, CDR1 is SQVTM and CDR2 is ANQGSEA. The DNA for the CDR3 is TGCAGCGTTGAAGAAGGGGCGGACACCATATATTTT. Its translation: CSVEEGADTIYF.

The chain uses TRBV7-2 and TRBJ2-1; 14 bases agree with TRBD2. Germline values: CDR1 SGHTA, CDR2 FQGNSA. The V and J ends lost 5 bases and 9 bases, in that order; junction bases with no gene match: 9. This CDR3 contains 16 residues. The CDR3 protein is CASSLRGLAGGSEQFF. DNA for the CDR3: TGTGCCAGCAGCCTAAGAGGACTAGCGGGGGGCAGTGAGCAGTTCTTC.

This clonotype showed up just a few times. The chain carries TRBV6-5 and TRBJ2-3; 9 bases agree with TRBD1. The CDR3 loop spans 16 amino acids. The trim removed 6 bases at V and 4 bases at J, leaving 11 bases unmatched. From germline, CDR1 is MNHEY and CDR2 SVGAGI. The CDR3 region has the DNA TGTGCCAGCAGGGGGACAGGGACAGACCCTCCAGATACGCAGTATTTT. It specifies CASRGTGTDPPDTQYF.

The chain has TRBV27 and TRBJ2-1, with 7 bases fitting TRBD1. Germline V CDR1 and CDR2: MNHEY, SMNVEV (reference sequence). The CDR3 totals 13 residues. The J segment lost 7 bases and the V segment lost 4 bases, leaving 4 bases of the junction unmatched. CDR3: CASSSWGQNEQFF. CDR3 DNA: TGTGCCAGCAGTTCATGGGGACAGAATGAGCAGTTCTTC.

This chain connects TRBV6-6 to TRBJ2-3; no reliable D call. Trimming pared 10 bases from V and 2 bases from J, leaving 13 bases between. The CDR3 length is 13 residues. The germline V gene encodes CDR1 MNHNY and CDR2 SVGAGI (reference sequence). As DNA, the CDR3 is TGTGCCACCCGAAGCTTTGTCACAGATACGCAGTATTTT. Translated: CATRSFVTDTQYF.

The J gene is TRBJ1-1, the V gene TRBV7-6; 7 bases align to TRBD1. Germline trimming cut 1 base from V and 3 bases from J; bases unmatched to any gene: 5. The CDR3 covers 15 residues. Germline CDR1 is SGHVS and CDR2 is FNYEAQ. CDR3 residues: CASSLGAGGHTEAFF. CDR3 coding DNA: TGTGCCAGCAGCTTAGGGGCAGGGGGGCACACTGAAGCTTTCTTT. The whole variable domain, filled in from reference TRBV7-6 and TRBJ1-1, reads GAGVSQSPRYKVTKRGQDVALRCDPISGHVSLYWYRQALGQGPEFLTYFNYEAQQDKSGLPNDRFSAERPEGSISTLTIQRTEQRDSAMYRCASSLGAGGHTEAFFGQGTRLTVV.

This clonotype turned up a few times. The gene calls are TRBV12-5 and TRBJ1-1; possibly TRBD1 for D (5 bases). V lost 5 bases to trimming and J lost 1 base, with 11 bases between them. The CDR3 is made up of 14 amino acids. CDR1 is LGHNT, CDR2 FRNRAP, per germline. CDR3 nucleotides: TGTGCTAGTGGTACGGGACTCCGGAACACTGAAGCTTTCTTT. Residues: CASGTGLRNTEAFF.

This clonotype turned up a few times. The chain links TRBV21-1 to TRBJ1-3; the D segment call TRBD1 is taken from the table without a DNA check. TRBV21-1 counts as a pseudogene. This CDR3 spans 16 amino acids. This CDR3 reads CASSSSTGSSGNTIYF. The CDR3 DNA reads as TGTGCCAGCAGCTCCTCGACAGGAAGCTCTGGAAACACCATATATTTT.